Listed here are 2 T cell receptor beta chains from one sample, sequenced in a study of spatial heterogeneity in lung cancer. TCRdb redid the calling of the 5' RACE reads with MiXCR, one entry per CDR3 protein. The data contain 20,000 to 25,000 distinct CDR3 sequences, 4.6% of them seen just once; the ten biggest clones take up under 45%. The time point denotes: sample taken at primary tumor resection. Researchers sequenced whole RNA taken from tumor, nontumor lung or frozen PBMC without sorting. The sequencing used PBMCs, collected at surgery. Receptors originate from a male donor with early-stage non-small cell lung cancer.

This clonotype was observed many times. V gene TRBV12-3 or TRBV12-4 combines with J gene TRBJ1-3; TRBD1 might be the D (5 bases). Trimming shortened V by 6 bases and J by 4 bases, and 16 bases separated the two germline ends. The CDR3 has 15 amino acids. Here the CDR3 DNA reads TGTGCCAGCAGCCGCGCCGGGGCCGAGGGAAACACCATATATTTT. This sequence encodes CASSRAGAEGNTIYF.

This clonotype showed up many times. V usage is TRBV6-5 and J usage is TRBJ2-7, with D unclear. Germline V lookup: CDR1 MNHEY, CDR2 SVGAGI. Trimming pared 5 bases from V and 4 bases from J, leaving 6 bases between. This CDR3 is 11 amino acids long. The CDR3: CASSKGYEQYF. DNA of the CDR3: TGTGCCAGCAGTAAGGGATACGAGCAGTACTTC.